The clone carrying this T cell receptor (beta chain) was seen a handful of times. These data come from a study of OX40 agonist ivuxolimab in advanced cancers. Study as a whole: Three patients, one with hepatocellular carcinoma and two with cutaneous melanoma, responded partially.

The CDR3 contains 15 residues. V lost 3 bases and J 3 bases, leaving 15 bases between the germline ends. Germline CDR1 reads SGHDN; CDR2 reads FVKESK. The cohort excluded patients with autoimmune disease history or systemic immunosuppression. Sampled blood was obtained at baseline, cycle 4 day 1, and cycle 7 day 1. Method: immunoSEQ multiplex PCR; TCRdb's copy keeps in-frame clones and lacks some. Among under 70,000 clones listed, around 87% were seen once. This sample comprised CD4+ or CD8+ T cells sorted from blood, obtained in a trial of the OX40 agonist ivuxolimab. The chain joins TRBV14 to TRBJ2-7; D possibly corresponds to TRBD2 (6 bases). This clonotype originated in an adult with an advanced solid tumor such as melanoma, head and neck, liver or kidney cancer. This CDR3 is CASSQLANPVYEQYF. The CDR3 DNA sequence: TGTGCCAGCAGCCAGCTAGCGAATCCGGTCTACGAGCAGTACTTC.